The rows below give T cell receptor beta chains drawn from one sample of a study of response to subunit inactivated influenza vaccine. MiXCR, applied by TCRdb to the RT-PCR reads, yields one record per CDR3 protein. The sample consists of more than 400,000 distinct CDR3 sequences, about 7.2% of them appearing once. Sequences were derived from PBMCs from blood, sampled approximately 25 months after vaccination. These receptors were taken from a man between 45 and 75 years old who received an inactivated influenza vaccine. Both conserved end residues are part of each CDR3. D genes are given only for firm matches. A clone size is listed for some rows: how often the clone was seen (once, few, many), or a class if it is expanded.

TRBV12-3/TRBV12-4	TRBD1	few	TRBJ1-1	TGTGCCAGCAGTTTTAACGGACAGGTTACTGAAGCTTTCTTT	CASSFNGQVTEAFF
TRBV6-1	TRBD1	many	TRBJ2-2	TGTGCCAGCTTACCTTTACTGGGACAGGGGAACACCGGGGAGCTGTTTTTT	CASLPLLGQGNTGELFF
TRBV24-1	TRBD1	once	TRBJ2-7	TGTGCCACCAGTGATTGGAGACAGGGGAACGAGCAGTACTTC	CATSDWRQGNEQYF
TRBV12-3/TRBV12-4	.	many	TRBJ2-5	TGTGCCAGCAGTACGAGGGGGGAGACCCAGTACTTC	CASSTRGETQYF
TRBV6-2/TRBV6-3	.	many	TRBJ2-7	TGTGCCACAAGTGGAACAGGGTTCATTATCCACGAGCAGTACTTC	CATSGTGFIIHEQYF
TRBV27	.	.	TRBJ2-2	TGTGCCAGCAGTTTACGATCGACCGGGGAGCTGTTTTTT	CASSLRSTGELFF
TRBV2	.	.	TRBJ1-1	TGTGCCAGCAGTGAAGTGAATCGAGCTTTCTTT	CASSEVNRAFF
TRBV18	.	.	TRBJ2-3	TGTGCCAGCTCACCCTCCCAGGATACGCAGTATTTT	CASSPSQDTQYF
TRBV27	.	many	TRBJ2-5	TGTGCCAGCAGCCCGGCCTTGGGACTCCTCCAAGAGACCCAGTACTTC	CASSPALGLLQETQYF
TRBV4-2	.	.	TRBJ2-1	TGTGCCAGCAGCCAAGAGGGAGGCAGGGTGGATGAGCAGTTCTTC	CASSQEGGRVDEQFF
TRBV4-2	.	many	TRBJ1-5	TGTGCCAGCAGCCAAGTGACGGGAAACAATCAGCCCCAGCATTTT	CASSQVTGNNQPQHF
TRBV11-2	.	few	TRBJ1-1	TGTGCCAGCAGCTTCCGAACGAGTGAAGCTTTCTTT	CASSFRTSEAFF
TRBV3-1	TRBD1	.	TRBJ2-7	TGTGCCAGCAGCCAAGAAAGTTACGCAACAGGGGTTCGCAACGAGCAGTACTTC	CASSQESYATGVRNEQYF
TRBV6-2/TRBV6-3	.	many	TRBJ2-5	TGTGCCAGCAGTTACATCGGAGAGACCCAGTACTTC	CASSYIGETQYF
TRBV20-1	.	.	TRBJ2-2	TGCAGTGCTAGGGAATTCGCGAACACCGGGGAGCTGTTTTTT	CSAREFANTGELFF
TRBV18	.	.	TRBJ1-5	TGTGCCAGCTCACCATCGGGTTTAGGGCAGCCCCAGCATTTT	CASSPSGLGQPQHF